Listed below are T cell receptor beta chains from one sample, sequenced in a study of T cell repertoires in cytomegalovirus infection. MiXCR was run by TCRdb on the reads, yielding one entry per CDR3 protein. The sample records about 320,000 distinct CDR3 sequences, more than 8% being singletons. Sequencing was done on a sample of PBMCs. The receptors stem from a human donor in good health (CMV status not recorded). Some clones in this sample may be carry-over from other donors' samples. Each CDR3 is given with its conserved first and last residue. A D gene is named only where the DNA matches it firmly. The listing skips clone size in some rows; elsewhere it reads once, few, many or a size class.

j_gene | abundance | d_gene | v_gene | CDR3aa | CDR3nt
TRBJ2-3 | many | TRBD2 | TRBV7-2 | CASSPRLAGGDTQYF | TGTGCCAGCAGCCCTAGACTAGCGGGAGGAGATACGCAGTATTTT
TRBJ2-7 | few | TRBD1 | TRBV12-3/TRBV12-4 | CASSSTGGLWEQYF | TGTGCCAGCAGTTCCACAGGGGGCCTTTGGGAGCAGTACTTC
TRBJ2-1 | few | NA | TRBV30 | CAWSDYNEQFF | TGTGCCTGGAGTGACTACAATGAGCAGTTCTTC
TRBJ2-5 | NA | NA | TRBV3-1 | CASSQGVLGRETQYF | TGTGCCAGCAGCCAAGGAGTTCTCGGTCGGGAGACCCAGTACTTC
TRBJ2-5 | many | NA | TRBV6-2/TRBV6-3 | CASFGETQYF | TGTGCCAGCTTTGGAGAGACCCAGTACTTC
TRBJ2-1 | many | TRBD1 | TRBV12-3/TRBV12-4 | CASSLGAGGMNEQFF | TGTGCCAGCAGTTTAGGCGCAGGGGGCATGAATGAGCAGTTCTTC
TRBJ2-7 | few | NA | TRBV29-1 | CSVGAAYEQYF | TGCAGCGTTGGGGCTGCCTACGAGCAGTACTTC
TRBJ2-5 | few | NA | TRBV5-6 | CASSRRTETQYF | TGTGCCAGCAGCCGTCGAACTGAGACCCAGTACTTC
TRBJ2-7 | few | TRBD2 | TRBV4-1 | CASSPPGLGAEEQYF | TGCGCCAGCAGCCCCCCGGGACTAGGGGCTGAAGAGCAGTACTTC
TRBJ1-2 | NA | TRBD1 | TRBV12-3/TRBV12-4 | CASALGQGVPGGGYTF | TGTGCCAGCGCTTTGGGGCAGGGGGTTCCTGGAGGTGGCTACACCTTC
TRBJ1-6 | few | TRBD1 | TRBV4-2 | CASSHGQVNSPLHF | TGTGCCAGCAGCCATGGACAGGTTAATTCACCCCTCCACTTT
TRBJ2-7 | few | TRBD2 | TRBV20-1 | CSTTNRLAGGRYEQYF | TGCAGTACCACGAATCGGCTAGCGGGAGGTCGTTACGAGCAGTACTTC
TRBJ1-3 | NA | NA | TRBV28 | CASSPGVRSSGNTIYF | TGTGCCAGCAGCCCTGGAGTTCGTAGCTCTGGAAACACCATATATTTT
TRBJ1-1 | many | NA | TRBV7-2 | CASSASRDTRRTEAFF | TGTGCCAGCAGCGCATCCCGGGACACCCGCCGGACTGAAGCTTTCTTT
TRBJ2-5 | many | NA | TRBV4-3 | CASSRLVDSQETQYF | TGCGCCAGCAGCCGACTTGTGGACAGCCAAGAGACCCAGTACTTC
TRBJ2-1 | many | NA | TRBV28 | CASSFSGQSGEQFF | TGTGCCAGCAGTTTTTCGGGGCAGTCGGGTGAGCAGTTCTTC
TRBJ1-2 | few | NA | TRBV6-2/TRBV6-3 | CASRQQGEVNYGYTF | TGTGCCAGCAGGCAACAGGGAGAAGTTAACTATGGCTACACCTTC
TRBJ2-5 | NA | TRBD2 | TRBV12-3/TRBV12-4 | CASSERGAPQETQYF | TGTGCCAGCAGTGAGCGGGGGGCCCCCCAAGAGACCCAGTACTTC
TRBJ1-5 | many | TRBD1 | TRBV7-9 | CASSSRDSLGPQHF | TGTGCCAGCAGCTCGAGGGACAGCTTAGGGCCCCAGCATTTT
TRBJ2-7 | many | TRBD2 | TRBV7-8 | CASSHWGGGESYEQYF | TGTGCCAGCAGCCATTGGGGGGGGGGGGAATCCTACGAGCAGTACTTC
TRBJ2-5 | many | TRBD2 | TRBV7-8 | CASSRGLAGGGETQYF | TGTGCCAGCAGCCGCGGACTAGCGGGAGGCGGGGAGACCCAGTACTTC
TRBJ1-1 | many | NA | TRBV7-8 | CASSPRRGRVSTEAFF | TGTGCCAGCAGCCCCCGGAGGGGCAGGGTTTCCACTGAAGCTTTCTTT
TRBJ2-7 | many | TRBD2 | TRBV4-3 | CASSQAGRTYEQYF | TGCGCCAGCAGCCAAGCCGGGAGGACCTACGAGCAGTACTTC
TRBJ2-1 | many | TRBD2 | TRBV19 | CASSSPGLAQISYNEQFF | TGTGCCAGTAGCAGTCCGGGACTAGCGCAGATTTCCTACAATGAGCAGTTCTTC
TRBJ1-5 | NA | TRBD1 | TRBV6-5 | CASSFGQGSQPQHF | TGTGCCAGCAGTTTCGGACAGGGGAGTCAGCCCCAGCATTTT
TRBJ2-5 | many | NA | TRBV7-2 | CASSFLGQETQYF | TGTGCCAGCAGCTTCCTAGGTCAAGAGACCCAGTACTTC
TRBJ1-2 | few | TRBD1 | TRBV15 | CATRDPGTGNGYTF | TGTGCCACCAGAGATCCCGGGACAGGGAACGGCTACACCTTC
TRBJ2-3 | many | TRBD1 | TRBV7-2 | CASSARDRGYTDTQYF | TGTGCCAGCAGCGCCCGGGACAGGGGATACACAGATACGCAGTATTTT
TRBJ2-2 | many | TRBD2 | TRBV7-2 | CASSRTSRTGELFF | TGTGCCAGCAGCCGGACTAGTCGGACCGGGGAGCTGTTTTTT
TRBJ1-4 | many | NA | TRBV7-9 | CASSLNRDNEKLFF | TGTGCCAGCAGCTTAAACAGAGATAATGAAAAACTGTTTTTT
TRBJ2-7 | NA | TRBD1 | TRBV19 | CASSTYRQGIDYEQYF | TGTGCCAGTAGTACCTACCGACAGGGGATAGACTACGAGCAGTACTTC
TRBJ2-7 | many | NA | TRBV12-3/TRBV12-4 | CASQIADEQYF | TGTGCCAGCCAAATCGCGGACGAGCAGTACTTC
TRBJ1-1 | few | NA | TRBV18 | CASSPDPPGPAGTEAFF | TGTGCCAGCTCACCAGATCCACCGGGACCCGCGGGCACTGAAGCTTTCTTT
TRBJ1-6 | NA | TRBD1 | TRBV20-1 | CSARDGTGVNSPLHF | TGCAGTGCTAGAGATGGAACAGGGGTCAACTCACCCCTCCACTTT
TRBJ1-5 | NA | NA | TRBV18 | CASSPAEDQPQHF | TGTGCCAGCTCACCAGCGGAAGATCAGCCCCAGCATTTT
TRBJ2-7 | many | TRBD2 | TRBV7-6 | CASSPVGTSGYPYEQYF | TGTGCCAGCAGCCCAGTTGGGACTAGCGGGTACCCCTACGAGCAGTACTTC
TRBJ1-5 | few | NA | TRBV12-3/TRBV12-4 | CASSFDMIVWHF | TGTGCCAGCAGTTTCGACATGATAGTTTGGCATTTT
TRBJ1-1 | few | NA | TRBV28 | CASSGGWGEAFF | TGTGCCAGCAGTGGGGGTTGGGGTGAAGCTTTCTTT
TRBJ2-7 | NA | NA | TRBV7-5 | CISVPEAAGHPYEQYF | NA
TRBJ2-5 | few | TRBD1 | TRBV19 | CASSMGTGNQETQYF | TGTGCCAGTAGTATGGGGACAGGGAACCAAGAGACCCAGTACTTC
TRBJ1-5 | NA | NA | TRBV30 | CAWSDPRGRNQPQHF | TGTGCCTGGAGTGACCCCCGGGGGCGCAATCAGCCCCAGCATTTT
TRBJ1-2 | few | TRBD1 | TRBV14 | CASSPRTGDGYTF | TGTGCCAGCAGCCCGCGGACAGGGGATGGCTACACCTTC
TRBJ2-2 | few | TRBD2 | TRBV28 | CASSLSAGVIGGELFF | TGTGCCAGCAGTTTATCTGCGGGAGTGATCGGCGGGGAGCTGTTTTTT
TRBJ1-4 | NA | NA | TRBV7-9 | CASRRGNEKLFF | TGTGCCAGCAGACGAGGCAATGAAAAACTGTTTTTT
TRBJ2-2 | NA | NA | TRBV7-2 | CASSSLTGSTGELFF | TGTGCCAGCAGCTCCCTCACAGGGTCAACCGGGGAGCTGTTTTTT
TRBJ1-2 | few | NA | TRBV28 | CASSLGGWGYTF | TGTGCCAGCAGTTTGGGGGGCTGGGGCTACACCTTC
TRBJ2-2 | few | NA | TRBV30 | CAWSPGPIKNTGELFF | TGTGCCTGGAGTCCCGGTCCAATTAAGAACACCGGGGAGCTGTTTTTT
TRBJ2-2 | NA | NA | TRBV10-3 | CAISEGGAGPPNTGELFF | TGTGCCATCAGTGAAGGTGGGGCTGGACCTCCGAACACCGGGGAGCTGTTTTTT
TRBJ1-4 | NA | NA | TRBV2 | CASSFWVAGEKLFF | TGTGCCAGCAGCTTTTGGGTAGCTGGCGAAAAACTGTTTTTT
TRBJ1-5 | few | NA | TRBV15 | CATSSHKLYSNQPQHF | TGTGCCACCAGCAGCCACAAACTCTATAGCAATCAGCCCCAGCATTTT
TRBJ1-6 | many | NA | TRBV4-1 | CASSPSATGWNSPLHF | TGCGCCAGCAGCCCGAGCGCAACAGGTTGGAATTCACCCCTCCACTTT
TRBJ1-4 | few | TRBD1 | TRBV12-3/TRBV12-4 | CASSIGGTVDEKLFF | TGTGCCAGCAGCATAGGGGGGACAGTCGATGAAAAACTGTTTTTT
TRBJ2-7 | many | NA | TRBV11-2 | CASSSLTLGNSEQYF | TGTGCCAGCAGCTCACTAACGTTGGGGAACTCCGAGCAGTACTTC
TRBJ1-1 | many | NA | TRBV7-2 | CASSLRQTLNTEAFF | TGTGCCAGCAGCTTAAGGCAAACCTTGAACACTGAAGCTTTCTTT